The clone carrying this T cell receptor (beta chain) was counted ten times or more. TCRdb redid the calling of the RT-PCR reads with MiXCR, one entry per CDR3 protein. The sample lists over 400,000 distinct CDR3 sequences; 11% were seen once. Germline V lookup: CDR1 MNHNS, CDR2 SASEGT. The CDR3 contains 15 residues. The V and J ends lost 7 bases and 0 bases, in that order; junction bases with no gene match: 5. The sample comes from a study of response to subunit inactivated influenza vaccine. The source was PBMCs from blood, collected 35 to 45 days after vaccination. V and J are TRBV6-1 and TRBJ2-2; TRBD2 aligns across 7 bases. This TCR came from a man in his fifties who received an inactivated influenza vaccine. The CDR3 DNA sequence: TGTGCCAGCATTCCGGGACTACCGAACACCGGGGAGCTGTTTTTT. Translated, it gives CASIPGLPNTGELFF.